A single TCR beta chain is shown here with its context. Its antigen is not known. The data stem from a study of blood T cells in healthy people across ages. General observations from the study: More naive CD4+ cells and higher diversity were found in long-lived than in aged donors.

V gave up 2 bases and J gave up 2 bases, with 13 bases separating them. Germline V gene data show CDR1 as ENHRY and CDR2 as SYGVKD. The CDR3 has 15 amino acids. Extracted total RNA amounted to at least 5.5 micrograms for each sample. Primed by a sample-barcoded 5' primer and a J-beta primer mix, a second PCR proceeded for about 7 to 11 cycles. MiXCR, run by TCRdb on the 5' RACE reads, gives a single entry per CDR3 protein. The table lists about 800,000 distinct CDR3 sequences, 58% of them singletons. The chain has TRBV10-3 and TRBJ2-7; D tentatively reads TRBD1 or TRBD2 (5 bases each). Sequencing was done on a sample of blood. The receptor was isolated from a young man in good health. The DNA of the CDR3 is TGTGCCATCAGTGAGGGGATACTAGGGGCCTACGAGCAGTACTTC. Translating gives CAISEGILGAYEQYF.